The entry below gives a single T cell receptor beta chain sequence along with its context. V dropped 4 bases and J dropped 2 bases, with 13 bases sitting between them. The CDR3 consists of 15 residues. The V gene's germline CDR1 is SGDLS and CDR2 YYNGEE. The assay was immunoSEQ multiplex PCR, and TCRdb's table has in-frame clones only and misses some. The sample carries roughly 50,000 clones, roughly 80% recorded once. This record comes from a study of PD-L1 blockade in urothelial cancer. Patients yielded 1 to 8 samples each, pretreatment and on-treatment. The chain couples TRBV9 to TRBJ1-3; D uncertain. The sequence derives from a man between 65 and 85 years old with urothelial cancer. The material was PBMCs, obtained around atezolizumab (anti-PD-L1) treatment. The CDR3 DNA reads TGTGCCAGCAGCCCCATGGAGACGCCTGGAAACACCATATATTTT. It translates to CASSPMETPGNTIYF.